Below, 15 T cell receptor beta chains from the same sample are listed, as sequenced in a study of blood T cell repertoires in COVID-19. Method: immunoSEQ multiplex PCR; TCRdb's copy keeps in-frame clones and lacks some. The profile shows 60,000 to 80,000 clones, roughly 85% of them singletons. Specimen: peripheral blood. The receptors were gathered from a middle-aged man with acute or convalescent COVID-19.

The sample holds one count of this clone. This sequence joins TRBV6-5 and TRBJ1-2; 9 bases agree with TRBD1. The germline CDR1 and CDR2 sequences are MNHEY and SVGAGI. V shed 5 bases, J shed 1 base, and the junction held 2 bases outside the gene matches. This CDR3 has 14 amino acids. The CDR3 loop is CASSRDRDNYGYTF. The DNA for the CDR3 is TGTGCCAGCAGTAGGGACAGGGATAACTATGGCTACACCTTC.

The CDR3 here is CASSQGPYPNNSPLHF. The CDR3 DNA sequence: TGTGCCAGCAGCCAAGGTCCCTACCCCAATAATTCACCCCTCCACTTT. The V and J genes are TRBV3-1 (or the pseudogene TRBV3-2) and TRBJ1-6, with D hard to call. V was shortened by 1 base and J by 5 bases, with 12 bases between the two germline ends. The CDR3 is 16 amino acids. CDR1 is LGHDT, CDR2 YNNKEL, per germline (reference sequence).

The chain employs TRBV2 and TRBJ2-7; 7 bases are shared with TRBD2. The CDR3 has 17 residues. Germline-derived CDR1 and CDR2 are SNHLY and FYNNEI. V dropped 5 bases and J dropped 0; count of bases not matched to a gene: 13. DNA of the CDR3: TGTGCCAGCAGTCACCCTTGGCGGGGCGGGAGCTCCTACGAGCAGTACGTC. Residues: CASSHPWRGGSSYEQYV.

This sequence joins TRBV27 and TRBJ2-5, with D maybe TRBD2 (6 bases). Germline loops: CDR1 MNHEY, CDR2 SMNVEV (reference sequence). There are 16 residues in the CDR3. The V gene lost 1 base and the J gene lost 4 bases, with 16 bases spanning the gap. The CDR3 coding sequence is TGTGCCAGCAGTTTATTGGGCGGGGTTTTAGGAGAGACCCAGTACTTC. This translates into CASSLLGGVLGETQYF.

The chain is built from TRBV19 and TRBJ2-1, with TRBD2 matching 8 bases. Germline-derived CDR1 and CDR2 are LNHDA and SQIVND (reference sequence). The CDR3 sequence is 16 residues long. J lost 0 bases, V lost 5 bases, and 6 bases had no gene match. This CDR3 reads CASSVRAGVSYNEQFF. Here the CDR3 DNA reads TGTGCCAGTAGTGTCCGAGCGGGGGTCTCCTACAATGAGCAGTTCTTC.

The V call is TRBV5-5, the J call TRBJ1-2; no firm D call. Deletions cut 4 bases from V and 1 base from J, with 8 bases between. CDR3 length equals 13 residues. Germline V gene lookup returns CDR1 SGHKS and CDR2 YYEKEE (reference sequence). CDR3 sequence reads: CASSLQNNYGYTF. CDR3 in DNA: TGTGCCAGCAGCCTACAGAATAACTATGGCTACACCTTC.

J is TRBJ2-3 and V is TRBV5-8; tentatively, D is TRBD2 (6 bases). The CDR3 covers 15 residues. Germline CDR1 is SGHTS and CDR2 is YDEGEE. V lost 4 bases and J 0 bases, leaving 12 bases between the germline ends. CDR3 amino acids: CASSPGLSSTDTQYF. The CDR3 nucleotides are TGTGCCAGCAGCCCGGGACTTTCTAGCACAGATACGCAGTATTTT.

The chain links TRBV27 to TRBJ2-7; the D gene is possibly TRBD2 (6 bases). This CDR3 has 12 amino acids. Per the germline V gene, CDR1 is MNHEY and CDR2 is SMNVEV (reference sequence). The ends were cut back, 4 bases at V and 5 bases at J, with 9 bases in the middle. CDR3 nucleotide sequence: TGTGCCAGCAGTTCGGGGGTCCACGAGCAGTACTTC. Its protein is CASSSGVHEQYF.

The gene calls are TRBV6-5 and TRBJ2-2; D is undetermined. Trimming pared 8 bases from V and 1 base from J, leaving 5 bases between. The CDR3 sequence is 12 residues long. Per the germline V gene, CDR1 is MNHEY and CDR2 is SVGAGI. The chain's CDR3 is CASLQNTGELFF. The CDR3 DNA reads TGTGCCAGCTTACAGAACACCGGGGAGCTGTTTTTT.

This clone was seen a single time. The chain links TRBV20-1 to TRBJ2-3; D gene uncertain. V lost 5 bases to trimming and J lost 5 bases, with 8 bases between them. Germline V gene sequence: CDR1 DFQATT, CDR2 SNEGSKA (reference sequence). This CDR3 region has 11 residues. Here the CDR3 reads CSAELQDTQYF. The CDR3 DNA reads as TGCAGTGCTGAACTTCAAGATACGCAGTATTTT.

CDR3 nucleotides: TGTGCCAGCAGCCCACTCGGAGACAGGGATCAGCCCCAGCATTTT. Translated, it gives CASSPLGDRDQPQHF. V and J are TRBV28 and TRBJ1-5; 7 nucleotides align to TRBD1. The CDR3 has 15 amino acids. The J segment lost 5 bases and the V segment lost 6 bases, leaving 10 bases of the junction unmatched. The germline CDR1 and CDR2 sequences are MDHEN and SYDVKM.

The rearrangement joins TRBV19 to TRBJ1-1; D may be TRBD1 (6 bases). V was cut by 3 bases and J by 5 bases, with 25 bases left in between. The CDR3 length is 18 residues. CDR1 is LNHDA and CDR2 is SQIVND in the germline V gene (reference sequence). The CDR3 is CASSIYGTFVVMGTEAFF. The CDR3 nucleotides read TGTGCCAGTAGTATTTACGGGACATTCGTAGTGATGGGTACTGAAGCTTTCTTT.

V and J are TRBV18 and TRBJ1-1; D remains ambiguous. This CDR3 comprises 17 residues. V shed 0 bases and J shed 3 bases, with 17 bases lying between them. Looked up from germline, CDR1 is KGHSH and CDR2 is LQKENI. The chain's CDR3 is CASSPPSRVLGDTEAFF. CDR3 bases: TGTGCCAGCTCACCACCATCGAGAGTTCTTGGAGACACTGAAGCTTTCTTT.

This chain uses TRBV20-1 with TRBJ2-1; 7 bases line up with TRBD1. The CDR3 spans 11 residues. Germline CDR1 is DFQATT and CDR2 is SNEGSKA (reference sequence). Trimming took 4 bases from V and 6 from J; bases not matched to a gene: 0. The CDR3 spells CSATGGNEQFF. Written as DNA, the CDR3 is TGCAGTGCTACAGGGGGCAATGAGCAGTTCTTC.

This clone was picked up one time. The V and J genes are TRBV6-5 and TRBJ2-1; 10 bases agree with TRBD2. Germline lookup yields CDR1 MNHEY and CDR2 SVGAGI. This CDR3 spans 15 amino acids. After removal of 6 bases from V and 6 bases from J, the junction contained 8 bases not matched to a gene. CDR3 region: CASRLSGGALNEQFF. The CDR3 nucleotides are TGTGCCAGCAGATTAAGCGGGGGGGCCCTCAATGAGCAGTTCTTC.